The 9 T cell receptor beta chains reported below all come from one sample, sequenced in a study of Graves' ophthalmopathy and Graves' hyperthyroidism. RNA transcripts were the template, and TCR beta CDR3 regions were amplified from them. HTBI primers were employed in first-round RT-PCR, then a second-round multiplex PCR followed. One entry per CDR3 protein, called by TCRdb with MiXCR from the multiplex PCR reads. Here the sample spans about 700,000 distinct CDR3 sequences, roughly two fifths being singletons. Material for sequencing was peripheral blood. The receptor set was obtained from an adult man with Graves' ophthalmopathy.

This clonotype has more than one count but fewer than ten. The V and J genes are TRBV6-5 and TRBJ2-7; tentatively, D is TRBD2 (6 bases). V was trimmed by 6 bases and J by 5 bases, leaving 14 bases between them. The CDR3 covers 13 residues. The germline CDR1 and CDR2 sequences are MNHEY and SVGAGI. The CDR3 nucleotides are TGTGCCAGCAGCCGCGGGACGTACGACGAGCAGTACTTC. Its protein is CASSRGTYDEQYF.

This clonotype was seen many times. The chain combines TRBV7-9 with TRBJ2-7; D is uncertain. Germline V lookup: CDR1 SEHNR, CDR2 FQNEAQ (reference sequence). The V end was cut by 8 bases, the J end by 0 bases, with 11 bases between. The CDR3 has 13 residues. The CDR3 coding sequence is TGTGCCAGCTCTGAGGCCGACTCCTACGAGCAGTACTTC. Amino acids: CASSEADSYEQYF.

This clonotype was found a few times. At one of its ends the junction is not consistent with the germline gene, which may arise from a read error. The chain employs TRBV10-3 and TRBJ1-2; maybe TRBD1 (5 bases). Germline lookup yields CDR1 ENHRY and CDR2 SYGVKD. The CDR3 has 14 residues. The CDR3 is CASSYLPGPHGYTF. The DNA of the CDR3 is TGTGCCAGCAGTTATTTGCCAGGGCCCCATGGCTACACCTTC.

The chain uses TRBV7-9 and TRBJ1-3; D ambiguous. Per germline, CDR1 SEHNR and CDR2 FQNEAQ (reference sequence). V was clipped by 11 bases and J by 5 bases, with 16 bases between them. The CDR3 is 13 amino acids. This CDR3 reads CAWSEAGRNTIYF. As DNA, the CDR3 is TGTGCCTGGAGTGAGGCAGGTAGAAACACCATATATTTT.

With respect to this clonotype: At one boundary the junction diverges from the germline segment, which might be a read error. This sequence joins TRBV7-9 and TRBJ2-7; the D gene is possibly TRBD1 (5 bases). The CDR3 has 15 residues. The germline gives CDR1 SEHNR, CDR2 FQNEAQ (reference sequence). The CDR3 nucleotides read TGCGCCAGCAGCCAAGGGTGGGGCTCGCCCCACGAGCAGTACTTC. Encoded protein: CASSQGWGSPHEQYF. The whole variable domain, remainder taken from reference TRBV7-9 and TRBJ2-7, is DTGVSQNPRHKITKRGQNVTFRCDPISEHNRLYWYRQTLGQGPEFLTYFQNEAQLEKSRLLSDRFSAERPKGSFSTLEIQRTEQGDSAMYLCASSQGWGSPHEQYFGPGTRLTVT.

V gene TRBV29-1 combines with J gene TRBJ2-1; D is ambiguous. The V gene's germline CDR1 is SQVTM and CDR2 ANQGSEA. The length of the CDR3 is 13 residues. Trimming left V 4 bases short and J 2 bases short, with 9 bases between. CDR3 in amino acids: CSVGAAAYNEQFF. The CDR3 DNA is TGCAGCGTTGGAGCAGCCGCCTACAATGAGCAGTTCTTC.

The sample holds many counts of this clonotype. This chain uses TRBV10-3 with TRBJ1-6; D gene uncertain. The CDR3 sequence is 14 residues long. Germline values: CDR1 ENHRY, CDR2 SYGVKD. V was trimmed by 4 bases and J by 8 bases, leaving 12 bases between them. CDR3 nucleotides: TGTGCCATCAGTGTCAAGGGTATGGATTCACCCCTCCACTTT. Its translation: CAISVKGMDSPLHF.

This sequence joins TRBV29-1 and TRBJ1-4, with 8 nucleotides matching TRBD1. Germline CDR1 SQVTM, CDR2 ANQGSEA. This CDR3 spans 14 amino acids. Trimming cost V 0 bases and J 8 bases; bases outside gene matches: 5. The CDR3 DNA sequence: TGCAGCGTTGAAGACCAGGGGGCTGAAGAAAAACTGTTTTTT. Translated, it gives CSVEDQGAEEKLFF.

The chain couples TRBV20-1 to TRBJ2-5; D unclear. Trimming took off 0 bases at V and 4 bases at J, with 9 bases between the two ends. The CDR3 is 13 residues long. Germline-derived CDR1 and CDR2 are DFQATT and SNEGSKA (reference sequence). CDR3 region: CSAREDSAETQYF. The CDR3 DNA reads TGCAGTGCTAGAGAGGATTCGGCAGAGACCCAGTACTTC.